These T cell receptor beta chains were read from a single sample in a study of beta chain features in type 1 diabetes. TCRdb's table, derived via immunoSEQ multiplex PCR, lists solely in-frame clones and lacks some. The sample contains 100,000 to 150,000 clones, around 8.8% of which appear only once. Specimen: central memory CD4+ T cells from blood. The receptors were gathered from a man aged 25-45 years with type 1 diabetes. Both conserved end residues are part of each CDR3. D genes are given only for firm matches. Expanded clones get a size class; other rows say once, few or many, or leave the size out.

len	v_gene	j_gene	abundance	d_gene	CDR3nt	CDR3aa
12	TRBV7-9	TRBJ2-7	few	.	TGTGCCAGCAGCTTAGCCCTCTACGAGCAGTACTTC	CASSLALYEQYF
15	TRBV5-4	TRBJ1-2	few	.	TGTGCCAGCACCCCTGACGGTGGAGGAAACTATGGCTACACCTTC	CASTPDGGGNYGYTF
15	TRBV10-3	TRBJ1-6	few	.	TGTGCCATGTCCCCAGGGGCACCCTATAATTCACCCCTCCACTTT	CAMSPGAPYNSPLHF
17	TRBV9	TRBJ2-5	few	TRBD1	TGTGCCAGCAGCGTAGGTGACAGGGGGGGAATCCAAGAGACCCAGTACTTC	CASSVGDRGGIQETQYF
14	TRBV7-9	TRBJ1-1	few	.	TGTGCCAGCAGCATCACAGGGAGCAACACTGAAGCTTTCTTT	CASSITGSNTEAFF
12	TRBV7-2	TRBJ2-1	few	.	TGTGCCAGCAGCGCCGAGTTTCTTGAGCAGTTCTTC	CASSAEFLEQFF
14	TRBV5-1	TRBJ2-7	few	.	TGCGCCAGCAGCTTGGCGCAGGGCAGGTACGAGCAGTACTTC	CASSLAQGRYEQYF
12	TRBV5-1	TRBJ2-1	once	.	TGCGCCAGCAGCCTTCAGGGGAATGAGCAGTTCTTC	CASSLQGNEQFF
16	TRBV7-2	TRBJ2-3	few	TRBD2	TGTGCCAGCAGCGCCCGACTAGCGGGGGCCACAGATACGCAGTATTTT	CASSARLAGATDTQYF
10	TRBV20-1	TRBJ1-2	.	.	TGCAGTGCTGGCCTTTATGGCTACACCTTC	CSAGLYGYTF
14	TRBV5-4	TRBJ2-5	.	TRBD1	TGTGCCAGCAGCCCACAGGGGGCGTCAGAGACCCAGTACTTC	CASSPQGASETQYF
13	TRBV5-4	TRBJ1-2	.	.	TGTGCCAGCAGCGCTCGGACAGCCTATGGCTACACCTTC	CASSARTAYGYTF
15	TRBV6-5	TRBJ1-1	.	TRBD1	TGTGCCAGCAGCAGACCGGGACAGGTGAACACTGAAGCTTTCTTT	CASSRPGQVNTEAFF
15	TRBV9	TRBJ2-7	.	TRBD1	TGTGCCAGCAGCGTAGAAGGGGACAGTTACTACGAGCAGTACTTC	CASSVEGDSYYEQYF
15	TRBV2	TRBJ1-5	few	.	TGTGCCAGCAGTGACTCCAGGGGCGAATATCAGCCCCAGCATTTT	CASSDSRGEYQPQHF
16	TRBV19	TRBJ1-5	.	.	TGTGCCAGTAGTGCGGGACGGACCCATTTAGGTCAGCCCCAGCATTTT	CASSAGRTHLGQPQHF
11	TRBV6-6	TRBJ2-1	.	.	TGTGCCAGCAGTTACCTCGGTGAGCAGTTCTTC	CASSYLGEQFF
13	TRBV7-3	TRBJ1-1	few	.	TGTGCCAGCAGATCCCAGGGTGACACTGAAGCTTTCTTT	CASRSQGDTEAFF
11	TRBV19	TRBJ2-6	few	.	TGTGCTTCCGGGGGGGCCAACGTCCTGACTTTC	CASGGANVLTF
14	TRBV30	TRBJ1-5	few	.	TGTGCCTGGAACCGCGGGCTAGGAGATCAGCCCCAGCATTTT	CAWNRGLGDQPQHF
15	TRBV5-6	TRBJ2-7	.	TRBD2	TGTGCCAGCAGCCCGACCCCCGGGGGGGACTACGAGCAGTACTTC	CASSPTPGGDYEQYF
15	TRBV2	TRBJ2-5	.	TRBD2	TGTGCCAGTACAGGCTACGCGGGGGGCCGGGAGACCCAGTACTTC	CASTGYAGGRETQYF
15	TRBV5-1	TRBJ2-3	.	TRBD2	TGCGCCAGCAGCGCACTAGCGGGGGGCGAATATACGCAGTATTTT	CASSALAGGEYTQYF
15	TRBV4-2	TRBJ2-3	.	TRBD2	TGTGCCAGCAGCCAGGGGACTAGTCGCACAGATACGCAGTATTTT	CASSQGTSRTDTQYF
15	TRBV18	TRBJ1-1	.	.	TGTGCCAGCTCACCAGGGGCAGGGTGGGTAACTGAAGCTTTCTTT	CASSPGAGWVTEAFF
12	TRBV25-1	TRBJ2-7	few	.	TGTGCCAGCAGTGGACAGGCTTTCCAGCAGTACTTC	CASSGQAFQQYF